This TCR beta chain was sequenced in a study of T cell repertoires in cytomegalovirus infection (dated by TCRdb to between 2017 and 2020). General notes on the study: Recently identified HLA-C-restricted CMV epitopes, whose presentation resists viral immunomodulation, were targeted by peptide stimulations together with well-studied HLA-B-restricted epitopes. The HLA type of each donor mattered for the analysis, because public TCR beta signatures pointed to carriage of CMV infection along with the matching HLA type. The full study reports these points: The ex vivo response was dominated by HLA-C-restricted CMV-specific TCR beta clonotypes, which also provided the single most frequent clonotype in two of eight donors. In both this cohort and an independent 352-donor cohort, the cumulative frequency of public TCR beta family members distinguished carriers of CMV infection plus the relevant HLA type.

The CDR3 measures 13 amino acids from cysteine to phenylalanine. Of the read, only the CDR3 DNA is kept; its 39 bases are in frame from base 1. V is pared back by 7 bases and J by 4 bases, with 10 bases lying between the germline termini. This clonotype appeared a few times. The clone's antigen remains unknown. No per-base quality is available; no much larger clone lies one base away. The treatment or condition label corresponds to: in vitro stimulation with specific CMV peptide epitopes to enrich CMV-specific T cells. Instrument used: Illumina HiSeq 1500. TCRdb's own reprocessing of the public reads used fastp at Q25 and MiXCR and kept productive beta chains. Here each entry gathers all rows of one CDR3 protein and keeps the most common genes and DNA. The sample data list about 830,000 distinct CDR3 sequences, and approximately 30% of these were observed just once. 9.5% to 15% of the sample is taken by the ten largest.

The receptor comes from a human donor in good health (CMV status not recorded). Some clones in this sample may be carry-over from other donors' samples. The sequence links TRBV12-3 or TRBV12-4 to TRBJ1-4; the best D guess is TRBD1, with 5 bases matching. The material was cultured CD8+ T cells from PBMCs, obtained from culture after CMV antigen stimulation. The CDR3 in this case is CASMGPVNEKLFF. The base sequence is TGTGCCAGCATGGGGCCAGTTAATGAAAAACTGTTTTTT.